A single sample gave rise to the 5 T cell receptor beta chains below, sequenced in a study of T cells after yellow fever vaccination. Via MiXCR, TCRdb re-called the 5' RACE reads, giving one row per CDR3 protein. The sample contains some 500,000 distinct CDR3 sequences, roughly 13% of which appear only once. The sample consisted of PBMCs, taken on the day of the yellow fever booster vaccination. The receptors shown here come from a man in his thirties or forties who received the YFV17D yellow fever vaccine.

This rearrangement joins TRBV5-1 to TRBJ2-3; D ambiguous. Germline assignment: CDR1 SGHRS and CDR2 YFSETQ. This CDR3 spans 13 amino acids. V lost 4 bases and J lost 8, with 14 bases in between. The CDR3 is CASSQERLGTQYF. The CDR3 DNA reads TGCGCCAGCAGCCAAGAACGTCTTGGTACGCAGTATTTT.

The gene calls are TRBV6-1 and TRBJ1-1; D ambiguous. Trimming took 8 bases from V and 0 from J, leaving 19 bases between them. The CDR3 spans 16 residues. Germline CDR1 and CDR2: MNHNS and SASEGT. The CDR3 coding sequence is TGTGCCAGCTGTCGTCGGATGCAGTTCATGAACACTGAAGCTTTCTTT. Protein product: CASCRRMQFMNTEAFF.

This clonotype was observed many times. The rearrangement joins TRBV5-1 to TRBJ2-3, with a tentative D call TRBD1 (8 bases). The germline V gene has CDR1 SGHRS and CDR2 YFSETQ. The CDR3 is made up of 17 amino acids. V was cut by 4 bases and J by 4 bases, with 22 bases left in between. CDR3 sequence: CASSDPGQGGFADTQYF. In DNA, the CDR3 is TGCGCCAGCAGCGACCCAGGACAGGGAGGGTTCGCAGATACGCAGTATTTT.

The rearrangement joins TRBV7-2 to TRBJ1-2; D possibly corresponds to TRBD1 (5 bases). The V end was cut by 1 base, the J end by 4 bases, with 13 bases between. The CDR3 covers 15 residues. CDR1 SGHTA and CDR2 FQGNSA come from the germline V gene. The CDR3 protein is CASSLEVRAFYGYTF. The CDR3 nucleotides are TGTGCCAGCAGCTTAGAAGTCAGGGCCTTCTATGGCTACACCTTC.

V usage is TRBV6-5 and J usage is TRBJ2-1, with 11 nucleotides matching TRBD2. The germline CDR1 and CDR2 sequences are MNHEY and SVGAGI. CDR3 length: 18 residues. V shed 0 bases and J 9 bases; nucleotides not matched to a gene: 13. The CDR3, as DNA: TGTGCCAGCAGTTACTCGGTCACGACACTAGCGGGAGAGGCTGAGCAGTTCTTC. This encodes CASSYSVTTLAGEAEQFF.